This TCR beta chain was sequenced during a study of regulatory T cells in long-lasting Graves disease. The CDR3 length is 10 residues. The V and J ends lost 6 bases and 6 bases respectively, with 5 bases between them. The V gene's germline CDR1 is MDHEN and CDR2 SYDVKM. To make TCR beta libraries, researchers used iRepertoire HTBI primers and Arm-PCR of CDR3 regions. TCRdb processed the multiplex PCR reads anew with MiXCR; each CDR3 protein has one entry. The sample lists 390,000 or so distinct CDR3 sequences, roughly 23% occurring once. The time point: persistent/refractory GD, antithyroid drugs over 5 years with positive TRAb. RNA isolated from PBMCs was used to make the TCR library. In its sample, this clonotype was seen many times. Its target is not known. Study observations and caveats: Preferential use of TRBV28, TRBJ1-2 and TRBJ2-5 was seen in persistent disease.

The chain links TRBV28 to TRBJ1-2; D gene unclear. The sequence came from a woman aged 35 to 49 with Graves disease. The starting material was peripheral blood mononuclear cells (PBMCs), obtained when the disease was refractory, from a patient treated with antithyroid drugs. Written as DNA, the CDR3 is TGTGCCAGCAGATTTAATGGCTACACCTTC. Protein product: CASRFNGYTF.